These 28 T cell receptor beta chains were all obtained from the same sample, sequenced in a study of human CD8 memory T cell subsets. Production of TCR beta libraries used UMI-labeled 5' RACE as the method. Reanalyzing the 5' RACE reads, TCRdb keeps one entry per CDR3 protein, without DNA. Recorded for this sample: about 17,000 distinct CDR3 sequences. Sequencing was carried out using CD8+ stem-like memory T cells (TSCM and TCM) sorted from PBMCs. The sample's subset: stem-like memory CD8 T cells (TSTEM), CCR7+ PD-1- TIGIT-. Receptors were obtained from a human donor in good health.

The chain carries TRBV28 and TRBJ2-7; TCRdb designates TRBD2, a call that cannot be tested without DNA. Germline V gene lookup returns CDR1 MDHEN and CDR2 SYDVKM. The CDR3 sequence is 16 residues long. Here the CDR3 reads CASSPRSSGSPYEQYF.

V gene TRBV6-2 or TRBV6-3 combines with J gene TRBJ1-1; TCRdb reports TRBD1, a call that lacks DNA to check it against. The germline V gene encodes CDR1 MNHEY and CDR2 SVGEGT. CDR3 length equals 18 residues. The chain's CDR3 is CASSDLDRERGENTEAFF.

The rearrangement links TRBV4-3 to TRBJ2-7; TCRdb's D call, TRBD1, is unchecked because there is no DNA. Germline V gene sequence: CDR1 LGHNA, CDR2 YSLEER. The CDR3 contains 15 residues. CDR3: CASSPGQGSSYEQYF.

This chain links TRBV3-1 with TRBJ2-1; TCRdb designates TRBD1, a call that cannot be tested without DNA. This CDR3 is 15 amino acids long. CDR1 is LGHDT, CDR2 YNNKEL, per germline (reference sequence). CDR3 loop: CASSRRDQVGNEQFF.

This clonotype is medium-sized (0.01 to 0.1%) by frequency. The chain employs TRBV20-1 and TRBJ2-3; TCRdb names TRBD1, which stays unverified in the absence of DNA. The CDR3 is 17 residues long. Germline CDR1 is DFQATT and CDR2 is SNEGSKA (reference sequence). The CDR3 is CSATLTTTGGGRDTQYF.

V usage is TRBV9 and J usage is TRBJ1-3. From germline, CDR1 is SGDLS and CDR2 YYNGEE. The CDR3 is 15 residues long. The CDR3 protein is CASSAGVSSGNTIYF.

The chain uses TRBV6-6 and TRBJ2-1; TCRdb calls TRBD1, which cannot be checked without DNA. Germline V CDR1 and CDR2: MNHNY, SVGAGI (reference sequence). The CDR3 is 15 amino acids. CDR3 sequence: CASSPQRGGNNEQFF.

This chain connects TRBV7-9 to TRBJ2-5; TCRdb names TRBD2, which stays unverified in the absence of DNA. The CDR3 is made up of 16 amino acids. The germline V gene encodes CDR1 SEHNR and CDR2 FQNEAQ (reference sequence). This CDR3 is CASSEKRPSAEETQYF.

By frequency, this clonotype is medium-sized. The chain carries TRBV29-1 and TRBJ2-7. In germline, CDR1 is SQVTM, CDR2 ANQGSEA. This CDR3 is built from 14 residues. This CDR3 reads CSVELQTGPYEQYF.

The genes are TRBV11-2 and TRBJ2-7; TCRdb outputs TRBD2, but without DNA this stays unchecked. The CDR3 loop spans 16 amino acids. The V gene's germline CDR1 is SGHAT and CDR2 FQNNGV. CDR3 amino acids: CASSHPEGGREQEQYF.

The rearrangement links TRBV20-1 to TRBJ2-3; with no DNA, the TCRdb D assignment of TRBD2 cannot be verified. The length of the CDR3 is 12 residues. The germline V gene encodes CDR1 DFQATT and CDR2 SNEGSKA (reference sequence). This CDR3 is CSALGPEGTQYF.

This chain joins TRBV5-1 and TRBJ1-5; TCRdb's D gene call, TRBD1, goes unchecked for lack of DNA. Germline assignment: CDR1 SGHRS and CDR2 YFSETQ. The CDR3 contains 13 residues. The CDR3 sequence is CASSLAPGQPQHF.

The chain has TRBV7-2 and TRBJ2-7; TCRdb picks TRBD2, but there is no DNA to check that call. The CDR3 length is 15 residues. Germline V gene data show CDR1 as SGHTA and CDR2 as FQGNSA. The CDR3 here is CASRELAGVSYEQYF.

The chain employs TRBV28 and TRBJ2-1; the TCRdb D gene call, TRBD1, has no DNA to confirm it. Germline CDR1 MDHEN, CDR2 SYDVKM. The CDR3 has 16 residues. The CDR3 region is CASSLGTGAPYNEQFF.

The gene calls are TRBV28 and TRBJ1-5; TCRdb's D gene call, TRBD1, goes unchecked for lack of DNA. CDR1 and CDR2 from the germline V gene are MDHEN and SYDVKM. The CDR3 extends over 14 amino acids. This chain's CDR3 is CASSLDREGQPQHF.

The genes are TRBV14 and TRBJ1-5. Germline CDR1 is SGHDN and CDR2 is FVKESK. The CDR3 loop spans 15 amino acids. The chain's CDR3 is CASSQKKVNNQPQHF.

The CDR3 here is CSVETGGREAFF. V gene TRBV29-1 combines with J gene TRBJ1-1; as DNA is missing, the TRBD1 call by TCRdb cannot be tested. Germline V gene data show CDR1 as SQVTM and CDR2 as ANQGSEA. The length of the CDR3 is 12 residues.

This rearrangement joins TRBV6-5 to TRBJ1-5. CDR1 is MNHEY, CDR2 SVGAGI, per germline. This CDR3 has 12 amino acids. CDR3 region: CASSYPGQPQHF.

The chain links TRBV7-9 to TRBJ2-7. The CDR3 totals 13 residues. CDR1 is SEHNR and CDR2 is FQNEAQ in the germline V gene (reference sequence). CDR3 residues: CASSFGDYYEQYF.

V is TRBV28 and J is TRBJ1-1; lacking DNA, the TRBD1 call made by TCRdb goes unchecked. The CDR3 totals 17 residues. Germline V CDR1 and CDR2: MDHEN, SYDVKM. The CDR3 region is CASKGTGVRQGVTEAFF.

The rearrangement links TRBV2 to TRBJ1-2; TCRdb names TRBD1, which stays unverified in the absence of DNA. The CDR3 is 17 amino acids. In germline, CDR1 is SNHLY, CDR2 FYNNEI. This CDR3 reads CASSDVGTGGAGYGYTF.

The V gene is TRBV14, the J gene TRBJ2-3; the TCRdb call, TRBD1, lacks DNA for checking. Germline lookup yields CDR1 SGHDN and CDR2 FVKESK. The CDR3 length is 18 residues. This chain's CDR3 is CASSQDKRQGGSTDTQYF.

The V call is TRBV4-1, the J call TRBJ2-5. This CDR3 comprises 16 residues. Germline V lookup: CDR1 MGHRA, CDR2 YSYEKL. The CDR3 here is CASSQDGNLIQETQYF.

V usage is TRBV5-4 and J usage is TRBJ1-5; TCRdb picks TRBD1, but there is no DNA to check that call. Germline V gives CDR1 SGHNT, CDR2 YYREEE (reference sequence). The CDR3 has 14 residues. CDR3 protein: CASSLGTGDQPQHF.

The chain combines TRBV4-1 with TRBJ2-7; no DNA is available, so the TRBD2 call from TCRdb remains unchecked. The CDR3 sequence is 16 residues long. In germline, CDR1 is MGHRA, CDR2 YSYEKL. The CDR3 sequence: CASSQGGLAPFYEQYF.

The chain has TRBV6-2 or TRBV6-3 and TRBJ2-5. Germline V gene sequence: CDR1 MNHEY, CDR2 SVGEGT. The length of the CDR3 is 16 residues. The CDR3 loop is CASSPWTRMQAETQYF.

According to its frequency, this clonotype is medium-sized. V and J are TRBV28 and TRBJ2-7; TCRdb's D call of TRBD2 is untestable without DNA. Germline V CDR1 and CDR2: MDHEN, SYDVKM. The CDR3 covers 11 residues. CDR3: CASSLGVEQYF.

The chain combines TRBV29-1 with TRBJ2-7; as DNA is missing, the TRBD1 call by TCRdb cannot be tested. CDR1 is SQVTM, CDR2 ANQGSEA, per germline. The CDR3 runs to 13 residues. CDR3 region: CSVTWDISYEQYF.